This T cell receptor (beta chain) was identified during a study of T cell responses to AZD1222 COVID-19 vaccine. Study findings and constraints: CD4 TCRs covered the whole spike, strongest at regions 160-218 and 743-854. The study identified only a handful of AZD1222 recipients as seropositive at baseline. The donors showed a predominance of white British ancestry and of females, with possible underestimation of clonal diversity. Without day 14 samples, only post-peak T cell repertoires were studied.

The data were produced by immunoSEQ multiplex PCR, yet TCRdb's version contains in-frame clones alone and is incomplete. The table shows some 150,000 clones, with roughly 84% occurring only once. For this clone: The antigen is not known.

CDR3 length: 15 residues. V dropped 6 bases and J dropped 3 bases, with 14 bases sitting between them. Germline loops: CDR1 SNHLY, CDR2 FYNNEI. This TCR was recovered from an adult who received the AZD1222 COVID-19 vaccine. The input for sequencing was peripheral blood, taken 28 days after the second AZD1222 dose. The chain is built from TRBV2 and TRBJ1-4; maybe TRBD1 (6 bases). The CDR3 spells CASRAQGWANEKLFF. CDR3 in DNA: TGTGCCAGCAGGGCACAGGGTTGGGCTAATGAAAAACTGTTTTTT.